Below, 19 T cell receptor beta chains from the same sample are listed, as sequenced in a study of blood T cell repertoires in COVID-19. Measured with immunoSEQ multiplex PCR; TCRdb has only the in-frame clones, and not every one. There are tens of thousands of clones in the sample; 82% occur only once, and about 1.9% lies in the top ten. Specimen: peripheral blood. These receptors were taken from a woman aged 55-70 years with acute or convalescent COVID-19.

The chain employs TRBV28 and TRBJ2-3; D call uncertain. Trimming took off 6 bases at V and 0 bases at J, with 10 bases between the two ends. The germline V gene has CDR1 MDHEN and CDR2 SYDVKM. The CDR3 extends over 14 amino acids. The CDR3 DNA reads as TGTGCCAGCAGCTTTTTGACTAGCACAGATACGCAGTATTTT. Translated: CASSFLTSTDTQYF. Full variable domain (outside the CDR3, taken from reference TRBV28 and TRBJ2-3): DVKVTQSSRYLVKRTGEKVFLECVQDMDHENMFWYRQDPGLGLRLIYFSYDVKMKEKGDIPEGYSVSREKKERFSLILESASTNQTSMYLCASSFLTSTDTQYFGPGTRLTVL.

The V call is TRBV5-1, the J call TRBJ2-5; 8 bases line up with TRBD1. CDR3 length: 15 amino acids. The J segment lost 1 base and the V segment lost 2 bases, leaving 4 bases of the junction unmatched. Germline loops: CDR1 SGHRS, CDR2 YFSETQ. The CDR3 DNA sequence: TGCGCCAGCAGCTTCCGGGACAGGATCCAAGAGACCCAGTACTTC. Its translation: CASSFRDRIQETQYF.

The chain joins TRBV19 to TRBJ1-1; 8 bases map to TRBD1. V shed 6 bases and J 4 bases; nucleotides not matched to a gene: 4. This CDR3 comprises 13 residues. CDR1 and CDR2 from the germline V gene are LNHDA and SQIVND (reference sequence). Here the CDR3 reads CASSTTGGTEAFF. CDR3 DNA sequence: TGTGCCAGTAGCACCACAGGGGGCACTGAAGCTTTCTTT.

The V and J genes are TRBV11-1 and TRBJ1-1; possible D gene TRBD1, 5 bases. The germline V gene has CDR1 SGHAT and CDR2 FQDESV (reference sequence). V lost 5 bases and J lost 6, with 22 bases in between. The CDR3 is made up of 16 amino acids. CDR3 sequence (DNA): TGTGCCAGCAGCCGTCAAAGGGGCCTCGAAGTTGCTGAAGCTTTCTTT. It encodes CASSRQRGLEVAEAFF.

This rearrangement joins TRBV5-1 to TRBJ2-5; 12 nucleotides match TRBD2. The CDR3 totals 16 residues. Trimming took 4 bases from V and 4 from J; bases not matched to a gene: 8. CDR1 and CDR2 (germline): SGHRS, YFSETQ. The CDR3 protein is CASSRQTSGSRETQYF. The CDR3 nucleotides read TGCGCCAGCAGCCGTCAGACTAGCGGGAGTAGAGAGACCCAGTACTTC.

V is TRBV19 and J is TRBJ1-1; 7 positions agree with TRBD1. CDR1 is LNHDA and CDR2 is SQIVND in the germline V gene (reference sequence). The CDR3 runs 15 residues. V lost 6 bases, J lost 1 base, and 8 bases stayed unmatched. CDR3 sequence reads: CASSYLQGGNTEAFF. The CDR3 coding sequence is TGTGCCAGTAGCTACCTCCAGGGGGGGAACACTGAAGCTTTCTTT.

The chain has TRBV5-6 and TRBJ2-1, with TRBD1 matching over 7 bases. CDR1 is SGHDT, CDR2 YYEEEE, per germline. Trimming removed 4 bases from V and 4 bases from J; junction bases left unmatched: 8. The CDR3 extends over 15 amino acids. The CDR3 bases are TGTGCCAGCAGCCCCGACAGGGCAGAATACAATGAGCAGTTCTTC. This gives the protein CASSPDRAEYNEQFF.

The chain recombines TRBV2 with TRBJ2-7; the D gene is possibly TRBD1 (5 bases). Per germline, CDR1 SNHLY and CDR2 FYNNEI. Between the trimmed V and J ends, which lost 7 bases and 3 bases, there was a span of 13 bases. The CDR3 consists of 13 residues. The CDR3 spells CASMFDRIYEQYF. The DNA for the CDR3 is TGTGCCAGCATGTTTGACAGAATCTACGAGCAGTACTTC. The variable domain in full, with the rest retrieved from reference TRBV2 and TRBJ2-7, is EPEVTQTPSHQVTQMGQEVILRCVPISNHLYFYWYRQILGQKVEFLVSFYNNEISEKSEIFDDQFSVERPDGSNFTLKIRSTKLEDSAMYFCASMFDRIYEQYFGPGTRLTVT.

The chain recombines TRBV5-1 with TRBJ2-1, with 10 bases matching TRBD2. CDR3 size: 18 residues. J gave up 2 bases and V 0 bases, and 8 bases lay outside the gene matches. Germline V gives CDR1 SGHRS, CDR2 YFSETQ. CDR3 coding DNA: TGCGCCAGCAGCTTGGAAAGTGGGCTAGCGGGGGCCTACAATGAGCAGTTCTTC. Translated, it gives CASSLESGLAGAYNEQFF.

This sequence joins TRBV5-1 and TRBJ1-1; tentative D call: TRBD1 (6 bases). V was pared by 4 bases and J by 5 bases, with 18 bases between. The CDR3 extends over 15 amino acids. In germline, CDR1 is SGHRS, CDR2 YFSETQ. CDR3 amino acids: CASSPVGGGRTEAFF. The DNA of the CDR3 is TGCGCCAGCAGCCCTGTTGGGGGGGGCAGAACTGAAGCTTTCTTT. Looking up the rest from reference TRBV5-1 and TRBJ1-1 gives the full variable domain: KAGVTQTPRYLIKTRGQQVTLSCSPISGHRSVSWYQQTPGQGLQFLFEYFSETQRNKGNFPGRFSGRQFSNSRSEMNVSTLELGDSALYLCASSPVGGGRTEAFFGQGTRLTVV.

This clone has only one observation. The chain joins TRBV3-1 (or the pseudogene TRBV3-2) to TRBJ2-2; 7 bases line up with TRBD2. The CDR3 contains 17 residues. Trimming removed 0 bases from V and 5 bases from J; junction bases left unmatched: 9. The germline CDR1 and CDR2 sequences are LGHDT and YNNKEL (reference sequence). CDR3 region: CASSQDRREPRTGELFF. CDR3 sequence (DNA): TGTGCCAGCAGCCAAGACCGGCGGGAGCCAAGAACCGGGGAGCTGTTTTTT.

This clone was observed a single time. The DNA for the CDR3 is TGTGCCAGCAGAATAGCGGGGGTTCACACCGGGGAGCTGTTTTTT. This encodes CASRIAGVHTGELFF. The chain combines TRBV6-5 with TRBJ2-2, with 9 bases fitting TRBD2. J gave up 3 bases and V 6 bases, and 5 bases lay outside the gene matches. Germline CDR1 reads MNHEY; CDR2 reads SVGAGI. This CDR3 comprises 15 residues.

The rearrangement uses TRBV5-5 and TRBJ2-1; 7 bases are shared with TRBD1. The CDR3 has 15 amino acids. Germline values: CDR1 SGHKS, CDR2 YYEKEE (reference sequence). Trimming removed 4 bases from V and 2 bases from J; junction bases left unmatched: 6. The CDR3 bases are TGTGCCAGCAGCCACCGACAGGGTGCCTACAATGAGCAGTTCTTC. It is translated as CASSHRQGAYNEQFF.

The genes are TRBV6-4 and TRBJ1-6, with TRBD1 identical over 10 bases. CDR3 length: 17 residues. The V gene's germline CDR1 is MRHNA and CDR2 SNTAGT. J was trimmed by 5 bases and V by 4 bases; bases with no gene match: 8. The CDR3 sequence is CASSVRDRGFNNSPLHF. The DNA of the CDR3 is TGTGCCAGCAGTGTCCGGGACAGGGGCTTTAATAATTCACCCCTCCACTTT.

In nucleotides, the CDR3 is TGCGCCAGCAGCCGCGGCACAGGGATACTAGAGACCCAGTACTTC. This translates into CASSRGTGILETQYF. The chain carries TRBV4-1 and TRBJ2-5; tentative D call: TRBD1 (6 bases). Germline V lookup: CDR1 MGHRA, CDR2 YSYEKL. This CDR3 is 15 amino acids long. Trimming took 4 bases from V and 4 from J, leaving 16 bases between them.

This chain joins TRBV4-1 and TRBJ1-5; D possibly corresponds to TRBD1 (5 bases). Germline CDR1 and CDR2: MGHRA and YSYEKL. CDR3 length equals 17 residues. Trimming cost V 4 bases and J 3 bases, with 19 bases left between them. CDR3 nucleotide sequence: TGCGCCAGCAGCCCCCTCGTAGGGCGGGGGGACAATCAGCCCCAGCATTTT. It specifies CASSPLVGRGDNQPQHF.

V gene TRBV7-2 combines with J gene TRBJ1-1, with 11 bases lining up with TRBD1. With V trimmed by 3 bases and J by 7 bases, 4 bases remained unmatched. This CDR3 has 14 residues. CDR1 is SGHTA and CDR2 is FQGNSA in the germline V gene. The CDR3 DNA sequence: TGTGCCAGCAGCTTTGGACAGGGGGCAAGTGAAGCTTTCTTT. Encoded protein: CASSFGQGASEAFF.

This chain uses TRBV6-5 with TRBJ2-2; 8 nucleotides align to TRBD2. With 9 bases clipped from V and 4 bases from J, the junction kept 7 bases outside the gene matches. The CDR3 spans 14 residues. The V gene's germline CDR1 is MNHEY and CDR2 SVGAGI. This CDR3 is CASRAGVGTGELFF. The CDR3 nucleotides are TGTGCCAGTAGAGCGGGGGTTGGCACCGGGGAGCTGTTTTTT.

The V and J genes are TRBV28 and TRBJ1-6, with 9 bases lining up with TRBD1. Germline CDR1 reads MDHEN; CDR2 reads SYDVKM. The CDR3 contains 15 residues. V trimming: 5 bases; J trimming: 10 bases; junction bases outside the gene matches: 9. CDR3 nucleotides: TGTGCCAGCAGTACAGGGGGCACAGACAGGTCACCCCTCCACTTT. Amino acid sequence: CASSTGGTDRSPLHF. The complete variable domain, with remaining parts taken from reference TRBV28 and TRBJ1-6, reads DVKVTQSSRYLVKRTGEKVFLECVQDMDHENMFWYRQDPGLGLRLIYFSYDVKMKEKGDIPEGYSVSREKKERFSLILESASTNQTSMYLCASSTGGTDRSPLHFGNGTRLTVT.